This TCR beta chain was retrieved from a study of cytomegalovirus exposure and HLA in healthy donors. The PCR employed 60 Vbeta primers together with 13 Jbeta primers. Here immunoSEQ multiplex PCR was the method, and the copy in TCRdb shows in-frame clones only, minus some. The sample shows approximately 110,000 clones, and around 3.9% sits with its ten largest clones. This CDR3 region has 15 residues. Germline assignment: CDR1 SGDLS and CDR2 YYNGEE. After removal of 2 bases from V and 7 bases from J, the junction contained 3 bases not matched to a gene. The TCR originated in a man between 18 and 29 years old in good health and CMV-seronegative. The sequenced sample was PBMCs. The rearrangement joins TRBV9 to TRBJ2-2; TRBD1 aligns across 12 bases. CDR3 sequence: CASSVGTGGGGELFF. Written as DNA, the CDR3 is TGTGCCAGCAGCGTGGGGACAGGGGGCGGCGGGGAGCTGTTTTTT.